These 26 T cell receptor beta chains were sequenced from one sample in a study of CD4 T cells in relation to SARS-CoV-2 and coronaviruses. These receptors lack a known antigen. Data came from immunoSEQ multiplex PCR; TCRdb stores just in-frame clones and leaves some out. The table records approximately 31,000 clones, about four fifths of them present only once. Sequenced input: memory CD4+ T cells from PBMCs, cultured in vitro. Receptors originate from an adult with COVID-19.

The gene calls are TRBV2 and TRBJ1-5; 7 bases map to TRBD1. Trimming took 7 bases from V and 2 from J; bases not matched to a gene: 8. The CDR3 has 15 amino acids. CDR1 SNHLY and CDR2 FYNNEI come from the germline V gene. In nucleotides, the CDR3 is TGTGCCAGCAACGAACAGGGGTCGGGCAATCAGCCCCAGCATTTT. It is translated as CASNEQGSGNQPQHF.

The chain is built from TRBV28 and TRBJ1-1, with a possible D match to TRBD1 (5 bases). The V gene lost 2 bases and the J gene lost 4 bases, with 11 bases spanning the gap. The germline gives CDR1 MDHEN, CDR2 SYDVKM. This CDR3 is 14 amino acids long. CDR3 protein: CASSLRLGATEAFF. CDR3 in DNA: TGTGCCAGCAGTTTAAGGTTAGGGGCCACTGAAGCTTTCTTT.

This clone was observed a few times. This chain connects TRBV5-1 to TRBJ2-3, with D possibly called TRBD1 or TRBD2 (5 bases each). This CDR3 is built from 20 residues. CDR1 and CDR2 from the germline V gene are SGHRS and YFSETQ. Between the trimmed V and J ends, which lost 5 bases and 4 bases, there was a span of 32 bases. The CDR3 spells CASRTAARASLGNSADTQYF. CDR3 nucleotide sequence: TGCGCCAGCAGGACAGCAGCGCGGGCCTCACTTGGTAACAGCGCAGATACGCAGTATTTT.

In its sample, this clone was seen a few times. The CDR3 loop reads CASSISWGRNQPQHF. The DNA of the CDR3 is TGTGCCAGTAGTATCAGCTGGGGGCGGAATCAGCCCCAGCATTTT. The V gene is TRBV19, the J gene TRBJ1-5, with D possibly TRBD1 on 6 matching bases. Germline values: CDR1 LNHDA, CDR2 SQIVND (reference sequence). The germline V and J ends were trimmed by 3 bases and 4 bases, with 13 bases remaining between them. CDR3 length: 15 amino acids.

This clone has a handful of counts. The chain is built from TRBV20-1 and TRBJ2-7; no clear D gene. The length of the CDR3 is 12 residues. V was trimmed by 3 bases and J by 4 bases, leaving 10 bases between them. Germline V CDR1 and CDR2: DFQATT, SNEGSKA (reference sequence). CDR3 residues: CSASGQSYEQYF. The CDR3 nucleotides are TGCAGTGCTAGTGGTCAGTCATACGAGCAGTACTTC.

V gene TRBV2 combines with J gene TRBJ1-1, with D uncertain. The CDR3 is 13 residues long. V was clipped by 4 bases and J by 1 base, with 7 bases between them. Per germline, CDR1 SNHLY and CDR2 FYNNEI. The CDR3 DNA reads TGTGCCAGCAGTGCCGAAGGGAACACTGAAGCTTTCTTT. Amino acid sequence: CASSAEGNTEAFF.

This clone showed up just once. This rearrangement joins TRBV12-3 or TRBV12-4 to TRBJ1-6; the D is unclear. The CDR3 contains 13 residues. Between the trimmed V and J ends, which lost 7 bases and 4 bases, there was a span of 8 bases. The CDR3 bases are TGTGCCAGCACGAGAGAGTATAATTCACCCCTCCACTTT. Amino acid sequence: CASTREYNSPLHF.

The chain joins TRBV5-1 to TRBJ2-3; the D gene is possibly TRBD2 (7 bases). Germline CDR1 reads SGHRS; CDR2 reads YFSETQ. The CDR3 is 16 amino acids. V lost 5 bases and J lost 4, with 20 bases in between. The CDR3 region has the DNA TGCGCCAGCAGACTGGAGGGGGGGCAAATTTCAGATACGCAGTATTTT. It encodes CASRLEGGQISDTQYF.

The chain couples TRBV6-1 to TRBJ2-7; the match to TRBD1 covers 9 bases. The V gene's germline CDR1 is MNHNS and CDR2 SASEGT. V gave up 3 bases and J gave up 2 bases; unmatched junction bases: 5. This CDR3 contains 15 residues. CDR3 DNA sequence: TGTGCCAGCAGTGATGGGGGGACAGGGACCTACGAGCAGTACTTC. It specifies CASSDGGTGTYEQYF.

The chain couples TRBV19 to TRBJ2-7; 9 bases align to TRBD1. Trimming at V came to 4 bases and at J to 1 base, leaving 2 bases not matched to a gene. The V gene's germline CDR1 is LNHDA and CDR2 SQIVND (reference sequence). There are 14 residues in the CDR3. DNA for the CDR3: TGTGCCAGTAGTAGAGACAGGGGGTCCTACGAGCAGTACTTC. The encoded protein is CASSRDRGSYEQYF.

J is TRBJ1-4 and V is TRBV6-6, with no clear D. Germline CDR1 and CDR2: MNHNY and SVGAGI (reference sequence). The V end was cut by 0 bases, the J end by 6 bases, with 5 bases between. The CDR3 totals 13 residues. CDR3 sequence (DNA): TGTGCCAGCAGTTACTCGCCATATGAAAAACTGTTTTTT. It codes for CASSYSPYEKLFF.

The chain is built from TRBV28 and TRBJ1-6; no reliable D call. Deletions cut 3 bases from V and 9 bases from J, with 12 bases between. Germline V gene lookup returns CDR1 MDHEN and CDR2 SYDVKM. The CDR3 is 14 amino acids. The CDR3 is CASSFGGSSSPLHF. DNA of the CDR3: TGTGCCAGCAGTTTTGGAGGGTCAAGTTCACCCCTCCACTTT.

This chain uses TRBV7-9 with TRBJ1-2, with D hard to call. Germline lookup yields CDR1 SEHNR and CDR2 FQNEAQ (reference sequence). V shed 5 bases and J shed 3 bases, with 22 bases lying between them. The CDR3 length is 17 residues. CDR3 loop: CASSPAILGFPDYGYTF. CDR3 in DNA: TGTGCCAGCAGCCCCGCTATCCTGGGGTTTCCAGACTATGGCTACACCTTC.

V gene TRBV30 combines with J gene TRBJ1-1; 9 nucleotides line up with TRBD1. Germline V lookup: CDR1 GTSNPN, CDR2 SVGIG (reference sequence). The CDR3 length is 15 residues. V dropped 4 bases and J dropped 4; count of bases not matched to a gene: 10. CDR3 in amino acids: CAWNQQGALSTEAFF. Written as DNA, the CDR3 is TGTGCCTGGAATCAACAGGGGGCATTAAGCACTGAAGCTTTCTTT.

This chain connects TRBV28 to TRBJ1-1, with a possible D match to TRBD1 (5 bases). This CDR3 region has 15 residues. Germline V gene sequence: CDR1 MDHEN, CDR2 SYDVKM. V lost 2 bases and J lost 5, with 15 bases in between. The CDR3 sequence is CASSLNGGRSTEAFF. CDR3 DNA: TGTGCCAGCAGTTTAAACGGGGGAAGAAGTACTGAAGCTTTCTTT.

This clone was detected only once. The chain links TRBV5-1 to TRBJ2-5; no definite D call. The V gene lost 2 bases and the J gene lost 5 bases, with 7 bases spanning the gap. The CDR3 totals 12 residues. Germline CDR1 SGHRS, CDR2 YFSETQ. CDR3 protein: CASSLTPETQYF. The CDR3 region has the DNA TGCGCCAGCAGCTTAACTCCGGAGACCCAGTACTTC.

V gene TRBV13 combines with J gene TRBJ2-5; unclear D gene. Trimming took off 2 bases at V and 5 bases at J, with 18 bases between the two ends. The germline gives CDR1 PRHDT, CDR2 FYEKMQ (reference sequence). The CDR3 contains 16 residues. The CDR3 coding sequence is TGTGCCAGCAGCTTACGGTCTAGTCATACGGGTGAGACCCAGTACTTC. Protein sequence: CASSLRSSHTGETQYF.

The V and J genes are TRBV2 and TRBJ2-1; D possibly uses TRBD1 or TRBD2 (5 bases each). CDR1 and CDR2 from the germline V gene are SNHLY and FYNNEI. The CDR3 spans 13 residues. Between the trimmed V and J ends, which lost 7 bases and 3 bases, there was a span of 10 bases. CDR3 in amino acids: CASTRDHYNEQFF. The CDR3, as DNA: TGTGCCAGCACCCGGGACCACTACAATGAGCAGTTCTTC.

V is TRBV16 and J is TRBJ1-1, with D unresolved. CDR1 is KGHSY and CDR2 is FQNENV in the germline V gene. V dropped 4 bases and J dropped 1 base, with 7 bases sitting between them. The CDR3 contains 13 residues. Written as DNA, the CDR3 is TGTGCCAGCAGCCGGCAGCAGAACACTGAAGCTTTCTTT. It encodes CASSRQQNTEAFF.

This clone was observed a single time. The chain employs TRBV19 and TRBJ1-2; D call uncertain. Trimming removed 3 bases from V and 7 bases from J, with 15 bases in between. The CDR3 runs 14 residues. Germline assignment: CDR1 LNHDA and CDR2 SQIVND (reference sequence). The CDR3 bases are TGTGCCAGTAGTATTAAAGTCAGGATAGGTGGCTACACCTTC. Translating gives CASSIKVRIGGYTF.

The chain joins TRBV18 to TRBJ1-6; no reliable D call. The CDR3 runs 16 residues. Deletions cut 1 base from V and 9 bases from J, with 16 bases between. Germline-derived CDR1 and CDR2 are KGHSH and LQKENI. The DNA of the CDR3 is TGTGCCAGCTCACCACGACGCGATCCGGGAGGTTCACCCCTCCACTTT. Translation gives CASSPRRDPGGSPLHF.

The genes are TRBV28 and TRBJ1-5; D uncertain. The CDR3 has 16 residues. Germline lookup yields CDR1 MDHEN and CDR2 SYDVKM. The V end was cut by 6 bases, the J end by 1 base, with 16 bases between. The CDR3 protein is CASRISRAGSNQPQHF. For the CDR3, the DNA is TGTGCCAGCAGAATAAGTCGGGCGGGCAGCAATCAGCCCCAGCATTTT.

The table lists this clone with a few counts. The chain has TRBV6-6 and TRBJ2-7; D may be TRBD1 (5 bases). The length of the CDR3 is 15 residues. Trimming shortened V by 0 bases and J by 7 bases, and 16 bases separated the two germline ends. In germline, CDR1 is MNHNY, CDR2 SVGAGI (reference sequence). In nucleotides, the CDR3 is TGTGCCAGCAGTTACTCGAGCCCAGGGTGGTCTGAGCAGTACTTC. Encoded protein: CASSYSSPGWSEQYF.

The chain combines TRBV19 with TRBJ2-6; no firm D call. V shed 2 bases and J shed 1 base, with 0 bases lying between them. From germline, CDR1 is LNHDA and CDR2 SQIVND (reference sequence). The CDR3 has 13 residues. The CDR3 DNA follows: TGTGCCAGTAGTATATCTGGGGCCAACGTCCTGACTTTC. It codes for CASSISGANVLTF.

This clone was seen a handful of times. This rearrangement joins TRBV7-8 to TRBJ1-1; perhaps TRBD1 as D (5 bases). This CDR3 comprises 13 residues. V was shortened by 4 bases and J by 1 base, with 7 bases between the two germline ends. Germline V gene data show CDR1 as SGHVS and CDR2 as FQNEAQ. In DNA, the CDR3 is TGTGCCAGCAGCTCAGACAGGAACACTGAAGCTTTCTTT. This gives the protein CASSSDRNTEAFF.

The chain uses TRBV4-3 and TRBJ2-5; 11 bases align to TRBD1. The CDR3 consists of 16 residues. Germline assignment: CDR1 LGHNA and CDR2 YSLEER. The trim removed 4 bases at V and 4 bases at J, leaving 8 bases unmatched. DNA of the CDR3: TGCGCCAGCAGCCCGGGCCGGGACAGGGGGGGAGAGACCCAGTACTTC. Its translation is CASSPGRDRGGETQYF.